Below, 32 T cell receptor beta chains from the same sample are listed, as sequenced in a study of OX40 agonist ivuxolimab in advanced cancers. The data were produced by immunoSEQ multiplex PCR, yet TCRdb's version contains in-frame clones alone and is incomplete. The repertoire holds 80,000 or so clones, with 85% to 95% as singletons. The source was CD4+ or CD8+ T cells sorted from blood, collected in a trial of the OX40 agonist ivuxolimab. Source of these receptors: an adult with an advanced solid tumor such as melanoma, head and neck, liver or kidney cancer.

This clone is a singleton in its sample. This chain connects TRBV28 to TRBJ1-5; 9 bases are shared with TRBD1. This CDR3 contains 16 residues. The V and J ends lost 5 bases and 6 bases, in that order; junction bases with no gene match: 11. Per the germline V gene, CDR1 is MDHEN and CDR2 is SYDVKM. The CDR3 sequence is CASSPSTGGRSQPQHF. Here the CDR3 DNA reads TGTGCCAGCAGTCCCTCAACAGGGGGCAGGAGTCAGCCCCAGCATTTT.

V gene TRBV30 combines with J gene TRBJ1-4; 7 nucleotides match TRBD1. CDR3 length: 15 amino acids. Germline V gene data show CDR1 as GTSNPN and CDR2 as SVGIG (reference sequence). V dropped 4 bases and J dropped 0; count of bases not matched to a gene: 5. CDR3 DNA sequence: TGTGCCTGGACCCGAGGACAGGCAACTAATGAAAAACTGTTTTTT. Protein: CAWTRGQATNEKLFF.

The V call is TRBV28, the J call TRBJ2-4; tentative D call: TRBD2 (5 bases). The CDR3 extends over 13 amino acids. The germline V gene has CDR1 MDHEN and CDR2 SYDVKM. The germline V and J ends were trimmed by 7 bases and 7 bases, with 14 bases remaining between them. CDR3 nucleotide sequence: TGTGCCAGCAACCAACTAGGACGGAACATTCAGTACTTC. Protein: CASNQLGRNIQYF.

The sample holds one count of this clone. The chain carries TRBV6-1 and TRBJ2-3, with TRBD2 matching 8 bases. The CDR3 covers 14 residues. Germline V gene sequence: CDR1 MNHNS, CDR2 SASEGT. V dropped 6 bases and J dropped 1; count of bases not matched to a gene: 3. The CDR3 reads CASRVTSGTDTQYF. In DNA, the CDR3 is TGTGCCAGCAGGGTGACTAGCGGCACAGATACGCAGTATTTT.

This clone has just one count. The chain joins TRBV30 to TRBJ1-2, with D possibly matching TRBD1 (6 bases). Germline V gene data show CDR1 as GTSNPN and CDR2 as SVGIG (reference sequence). The CDR3 loop spans 14 amino acids. V was cut by 0 bases and J by 4 bases, with 12 bases left in between. Here the CDR3 reads CAWSVQGGGYGYTF. The CDR3 nucleotides are TGTGCCTGGAGTGTACAAGGGGGAGGCTATGGCTACACCTTC.

The V call is TRBV28, the J call TRBJ1-1; a possible D gene is TRBD1 (5 bases). CDR1 and CDR2 (germline): MDHEN, SYDVKM. V gave up 0 bases and J gave up 10 bases, with 9 bases separating them. The CDR3 totals 12 residues. The CDR3 sequence: CASSLWEGRAFF. The CDR3 nucleotides read TGTGCCAGCAGTTTATGGGAGGGGCGAGCTTTCTTT.

The chain recombines TRBV30 with TRBJ1-6, with D maybe TRBD1 (5 bases). Deletions cut 3 bases from V and 0 bases from J, with 12 bases between. This CDR3 has 16 residues. CDR1 and CDR2 (germline): GTSNPN, SVGIG (reference sequence). CDR3 bases: TGTGCCTGGAGGCGGGGGGATAGCTCCTATAATTCACCCCTCCACTTT. Its translation is CAWRRGDSSYNSPLHF.

This clone was recorded a few times. The chain carries TRBV14 and TRBJ1-6; D is possibly TRBD1 (5 bases). V lost 1 base and J lost 6, with 7 bases in between. Germline V gene data show CDR1 as SGHDN and CDR2 as FVKESK. The length of the CDR3 is 14 residues. CDR3 loop: CASSQAGFNSPLHF. The CDR3 bases are TGTGCCAGCAGCCAAGCAGGGTTTAATTCACCCCTCCACTTT.

V is TRBV7-9 and J is TRBJ2-5, with D possibly being TRBD1 (5 bases). The V and J ends lost 2 bases and 4 bases respectively, with 14 bases between them. CDR1 SEHNR and CDR2 FQNEAQ come from the germline V gene (reference sequence). The CDR3 has 15 amino acids. The CDR3 here is CASSLYSTVRETQYF. The CDR3 DNA reads TGTGCCAGCAGCTTATACTCGACAGTTCGAGAGACCCAGTACTTC.

The chain has TRBV28 and TRBJ1-6; D gene unclear. Germline CDR1 is MDHEN and CDR2 is SYDVKM. V was trimmed by 5 bases and J by 10 bases, leaving 9 bases between them. The CDR3 runs to 12 residues. The chain's CDR3 is CASSPPGSPLHF. In DNA form, the CDR3 reads TGTGCCAGCAGTCCCCCAGGATCACCCCTCCACTTT.

The rearrangement uses TRBV5-6 and TRBJ1-6; D may be TRBD1 (5 bases). The CDR3 contains 16 residues. V shed 4 bases and J shed 7 bases, with 18 bases lying between them. Germline CDR1 reads SGHDT; CDR2 reads YYEEEE. The CDR3 region has the DNA TGTGCCAGCAGCACCCCTTTAGGACAAACAAATTCACCCCTCCACTTT. Protein sequence: CASSTPLGQTNSPLHF.

In nucleotides, the CDR3 is TGCGCCAGCAGTCTAGGGCAGAATTCCTACAATGAGCAGTTCTTC. Translated: CASSLGQNSYNEQFF. The genes are TRBV5-1 and TRBJ2-1; D unresolved. Germline assignment: CDR1 SGHRS and CDR2 YFSETQ. This CDR3 spans 15 amino acids. The V end lost 5 bases, the J end lost 1 base, and 13 bases lay between the germline ends.

The chain carries TRBV6-5 and TRBJ2-7, with D uncertain. The V end was cut by 4 bases, the J end by 5 bases, with 12 bases between. CDR1 and CDR2 (germline): MNHEY, SVGAGI. The length of the CDR3 is 13 residues. This chain's CDR3 is CASSSPGRDEQYF. The CDR3 coding sequence is TGTGCCAGCAGTTCACCGGGTCGAGACGAGCAGTACTTC.

V and J are TRBV7-9 and TRBJ1-2; the match to TRBD1 covers 9 bases. The CDR3 covers 14 residues. Per the germline V gene, CDR1 is SEHNR and CDR2 is FQNEAQ (reference sequence). The trim removed 4 bases at V and 6 bases at J, leaving 6 bases unmatched. The CDR3 nucleotides read TGTGCCAGCAGCTCGCCGGGACAGGGAGATGGCTACACCTTC. Its protein product is CASSSPGQGDGYTF. Supplemented by reference TRBV7-9 and TRBJ1-2, the full variable domain reads DTGVSQNPRHKITKRGQNVTFRCDPISEHNRLYWYRQTLGQGPEFLTYFQNEAQLEKSRLLSDRFSAERPKGSFSTLEIQRTEQGDSAMYLCASSSPGQGDGYTFGSGTRLTVV.

The V call is TRBV10-3, the J call TRBJ1-5; D perhaps matches TRBD1 (5 bases). CDR1 and CDR2 (germline): ENHRY, SYGVKD. V lost 5 bases to trimming and J lost 2 bases, with 13 bases between them. There are 15 residues in the CDR3. CDR3 sequence (DNA): TGTGCCATCAGTCCAGGGAATGTAGGCAATCAGCCCCAGCATTTT. It codes for CAISPGNVGNQPQHF.

This rearrangement joins TRBV5-1 to TRBJ2-7; TRBD1 matches at 7 bases. Germline V gene lookup returns CDR1 SGHRS and CDR2 YFSETQ. This CDR3 contains 15 residues. Losses at the gene ends were 0 bases for V and 4 bases for J; bases not matched to a gene: 7. This CDR3 is CASSLARGRGYEQYF. The CDR3 bases are TGCGCCAGCAGCTTGGCACGGGGCAGGGGGTACGAGCAGTACTTC.

The V gene is TRBV30, the J gene TRBJ2-1, with D possibly TRBD2 on 5 matching bases. Germline V gene sequence: CDR1 GTSNPN, CDR2 SVGIG (reference sequence). The V and J ends lost 3 bases and 0 bases respectively, with 9 bases between them. The CDR3 consists of 14 residues. The CDR3 region has the DNA TGTGCCTGGAGCCGGGAAAGCTCCTACAATGAGCAGTTCTTC. It specifies CAWSRESSYNEQFF.

About this clone: Other DNA sequences in this specimen translate into the identical CDR3. This chain links TRBV5-1 with TRBJ2-7, with TRBD2 as a possible D gene (5 bases). CDR1 and CDR2 from the germline V gene are SGHRS and YFSETQ. CDR3 size: 13 residues. Deletions cut 1 base from V and 0 bases from J, with 5 bases between. The CDR3 DNA is TGCGCCAGCAGCTTGACTAGCTCCTACGAGCAGTACTTC. This sequence encodes CASSLTSSYEQYF. Looking up the rest from reference TRBV5-1 and TRBJ2-7 gives the full variable domain: KAGVTQTPRYLIKTRGQQVTLSCSPISGHRSVSWYQQTPGQGLQFLFEYFSETQRNKGNFPGRFSGRQFSNSRSEMNVSTLELGDSALYLCASSLTSSYEQYFGPGTRLTVT.

The gene calls are TRBV28 and TRBJ1-3; D uncertain. CDR3 length equals 12 residues. Trimming cost V 4 bases and J 11 bases, with 12 bases left between them. Germline CDR1 and CDR2: MDHEN and SYDVKM. CDR3 bases: TGTGCCAGCAGTTCCCCCGACGCTTCCATATATTTT. Residues: CASSSPDASIYF.

V is TRBV5-1 and J is TRBJ2-5, with a weak D call TRBD2 (6 bases). Deletions cut 3 bases from V and 3 bases from J, with 12 bases between. Germline V gives CDR1 SGHRS, CDR2 YFSETQ. CDR3 size: 14 residues. DNA of the CDR3: TGCGCCAGCAGCTCGATGACTAGAGAAGAGACCCAGTACTTC. This codes for CASSSMTREETQYF.

This chain links TRBV6-5 with TRBJ2-1, with D perhaps matching TRBD2 (5 bases). Trimming stripped 6 bases from V and 5 bases from J, with 14 bases between. Germline V gene lookup returns CDR1 MNHEY and CDR2 SVGAGI. The CDR3 covers 14 residues. Here the CDR3 DNA reads TGTGCCAGCAGCTCCCCGGGGATCGACAATGAGCAGTTCTTC. This sequence encodes CASSSPGIDNEQFF.

This chain links TRBV2 with TRBJ2-3; D not resolved. The V and J ends lost 6 bases and 0 bases respectively, with 10 bases between them. The V gene's germline CDR1 is SNHLY and CDR2 FYNNEI. CDR3 length: 14 residues. The CDR3, as DNA: TGTGCCAGCAGGGTTAGTTCTAGCACAGATACGCAGTATTTT. Amino acids: CASRVSSSTDTQYF.

V usage is TRBV7-3 and J usage is TRBJ2-5; no reliable D call. The CDR3 is made up of 13 amino acids. V shed 1 base and J shed 5 bases, with 8 bases lying between them. Germline values: CDR1 SGHTA, CDR2 FQGTGA. The CDR3 reads CASSLNGVETQYF. The CDR3 DNA sequence: TGTGCCAGCAGCTTAAATGGAGTGGAGACCCAGTACTTC.

The chain joins TRBV7-9 to TRBJ2-1; the match to TRBD2 covers 8 bases. Germline values: CDR1 SEHNR, CDR2 FQNEAQ (reference sequence). The CDR3 covers 16 residues. J gave up 2 bases and V 5 bases, and 8 bases lay outside the gene matches. CDR3 sequence (DNA): TGTGCCAGCAGCCCGGGGGGGTCGAGGGCCTACAATGAGCAGTTCTTC. Translating gives CASSPGGSRAYNEQFF.

This clone was seen a single time. The V and J genes are TRBV6-5 and TRBJ2-1, with 8 nucleotides matching TRBD1. Looked up from germline, CDR1 is MNHEY and CDR2 is SVGAGI. The CDR3 sequence is 13 residues long. V gave up 4 bases and J gave up 6 bases; unmatched junction bases: 2. In DNA form, the CDR3 reads TGTGCCAGCAGTTTCGACAGGGGCAATGAGCAGTTCTTC. Translating it yields CASSFDRGNEQFF.

This chain uses TRBV4-3 with TRBJ1-1; the D is unclear. Germline CDR1 LGHNA, CDR2 YSLEER. The CDR3 loop spans 13 amino acids. V dropped 1 base and J dropped 8 bases, with 11 bases sitting between them. The CDR3 DNA is TGCGCCAGCAGCCAAGGGGGAAGAAGAGAAGCTTTCTTT. Amino acid sequence: CASSQGGRREAFF.

The chain carries TRBV6-6 and TRBJ2-7, with D perhaps matching TRBD1 (5 bases). The V end lost 5 bases, the J end lost 7 bases, and 15 bases lay between the germline ends. This CDR3 is built from 13 residues. The germline V gene has CDR1 MNHNY and CDR2 SVGAGI (reference sequence). The CDR3 loop reads CASSQRQGLEQYF. The CDR3 DNA follows: TGTGCCAGCAGTCAACGTCAGGGATTAGAGCAGTACTTC.

This clone appeared a single time. The chain uses TRBV6-5 and TRBJ1-6, with 8 nucleotides matching TRBD1. The CDR3 length is 13 residues. V lost 8 bases, J lost 7 bases, and 4 bases stayed unmatched. Germline-derived CDR1 and CDR2 are MNHEY and SVGAGI. CDR3 amino acids: CASGRQGNSPLHF. The DNA of the CDR3 is TGTGCCAGCGGCCGACAGGGGAATTCACCCCTCCACTTT.

V usage is TRBV7-9 and J usage is TRBJ2-7, with TRBD2 matching 14 bases. This CDR3 is built from 15 residues. The ends lost 3 bases at V and 7 bases at J; junction bases unmatched: 5. Germline V gene data show CDR1 as SEHNR and CDR2 as FQNEAQ (reference sequence). The CDR3 region is CASSLTSGRAGEQYF. The CDR3 region has the DNA TGTGCCAGCAGCTTGACTAGCGGGAGGGCGGGTGAGCAGTACTTC.

The chain uses TRBV10-2 and TRBJ1-1; D call uncertain. V lost 2 bases and J lost 0, with 10 bases in between. The CDR3 is 15 residues long. CDR1 and CDR2 (germline): WSHSY, SAAADI. The CDR3 DNA sequence: TGCGCCAGCAGTGAGGTTCCGCCCATGAACACTGAAGCTTTCTTT. Translating it yields CASSEVPPMNTEAFF.

This sequence joins TRBV2 and TRBJ1-2; 8 positions match TRBD1. Trimming took 6 bases from V and 4 from J; bases not matched to a gene: 4. Germline-derived CDR1 and CDR2 are SNHLY and FYNNEI. The CDR3 length is 13 residues. The CDR3 region has the DNA TGTGCCAGCAGGGTTGGGACAGGCTATGGCTACACCTTC. This codes for CASRVGTGYGYTF.

This clone appeared once. This sequence joins TRBV18 and TRBJ2-4, with D perhaps being TRBD1 or TRBD2 (6 bases each). The CDR3 loop spans 16 amino acids. Trimming left V 3 bases short and J 1 base short, with 13 bases between. Germline lookup yields CDR1 KGHSH and CDR2 LQKENI. Here the CDR3 DNA reads TGTGCCAGCTCACCGAGTACGGGGGCGGCCAAAAACATTCAGTACTTC. Its protein product is CASSPSTGAAKNIQYF.